This T cell receptor (beta chain) was found in a study of shared clonotypes between healthy human individuals. Overall study: With ages of 18 to 49, the donors were two women and a few men.

The repertoire was sequenced with immunoSEQ multiplex PCR; TCRdb's copy has only in-frame clones and lacks some. This table has a few hundred thousand clones, around 79% appearing once. Study-wide points: Having only a few donors restricted how much genetic and exposure-history diversity was captured. Across subsets, estimated richness was generally greater for naive than for memory populations.

With 3 bases removed from V and 4 bases from J, the gap between germline ends came to 16 bases. The CDR3 extends over 15 amino acids. CDR1 and CDR2 (germline): MGHRA, YSYEKL. As for this clone: Its matching antigen is unknown.

The sequencing sample was made of memory CD4+ T cells sorted from blood. The sample's subset: CD45RA-negative fraction. This TCR was sampled from a man under 40 in good health. The V call is TRBV4-1, the J call TRBJ2-7; D remains ambiguous. The CDR3: CASSQLMGLKYEQYF. The CDR3 nucleotides read TGCGCCAGCAGCCAGCTCATGGGTCTAAAGTACGAGCAGTACTTC.